The clone carrying this T cell receptor beta chain came up a few times. This sample is drawn from a study of T cell changes during pregnancy in multiple sclerosis. Per germline, CDR1 SGHNT and CDR2 YENEEA. CDR3 size: 17 residues. Losses at the gene ends were 5 bases for V and 0 bases for J; bases not matched to a gene: 11. TCRdb keeps only in-frame clones here, not all; method: immunoSEQ multiplex PCR. The repertoire holds some 81,000 clones, with under 95% as singletons. This receptor was obtained from a female donor in good health, enrolled as a control in a pregnancy study. The rearrangement uses TRBV11-3 and TRBJ1-1; 8 nucleotides agree with TRBD1. Source: peripheral blood, taken after pregnancy. CDR3 nucleotide sequence: TGTGCCAGCAGCCCTTCCCAGGGGGCGGGGATGAACACTGAAGCTTTCTTT. It is translated as CASSPSQGAGMNTEAFF.